Listed below are T cell receptor beta chains from one sample, sequenced in a study of early T cells in non-severe SARS-CoV-2 infection. TCRdb ran MiXCR on the 5' RACE reads and lists one entry per CDR3 protein. The data hold around 63,000 distinct CDR3 sequences, with 9% to 10% observed a single time. Sequences were derived from whole blood, sampled at baseline. The receptors derive from an adult who was a healthcare worker with PCR-confirmed SARS-CoV-2 infection or an uninfected control (not recorded which). The CDR3 runs from the conserved cysteine through the conserved F or W. D genes are given only for firm matches. Not all rows give a size; the values are once, few, many and, for expanded clones, a class.

J gene | D gene | V gene | clone size | CDR3 DNA | CDR3 protein
TRBJ1-6 | NA | TRBV12-3/TRBV12-4 | many | TGTGCCAGCAGTTTCCAGGGGCGAATACATAATTCACCCCTCCACTTT | CASSFQGRIHNSPLHF
TRBJ2-7 | NA | TRBV7-9 | NA | TGTGCCAGCAGCTTATATGGGACGGAAAGCTACGAGCAGTACTTC | CASSLYGTESYEQYF
TRBJ2-5 | NA | TRBV5-8 | few | TGTGCCAGCAGCCCACGGAGGGGAGGCCAAGAGACCCAGTACTTC | CASSPRRGGQETQYF
TRBJ1-1 | NA | TRBV10-3 | NA | TGTGCCATCAGGGATAACACTGAAGCTTTCTTT | CAIRDNTEAFF
TRBJ1-2 | NA | TRBV14 | many | TGTGCCAGCAGTCGCTACTACTATGGCTACACCTTC | CASSRYYYGYTF
TRBJ1-1 | TRBD1 | TRBV29-1 | many | TGCAGCGTTGAATCCCGACAGGGGAACACTGAAGCTTTCTTT | CSVESRQGNTEAFF
TRBJ2-6 | NA | TRBV19 | NA | TGTGCCAGTAGTACCCCCGCGGGCGGCAGGTCTGGGGCCAACGTCCTGACTTTC | CASSTPAGGRSGANVLTF
TRBJ1-5 | NA | TRBV7-2 | NA | TGTGCCAGCAGCCCAGAGAGTAATCAGCCCCAGCATTTT | CASSPESNQPQHF
TRBJ2-3 | NA | TRBV4-1 | few | TGCGCCAGCAGCCAAGATCCCCTAGCGCTAGATACGCAGTATTTT | CASSQDPLALDTQYF
TRBJ2-1 | NA | TRBV28 | few | TGTGCCAGCAGTCCGCGGAGAGCGCAGTTCTTC | CASSPRRAQFF
TRBJ2-3 | TRBD2 | TRBV28 | NA | TGTGCCAGCAGTGTGCGACTAGCGGGAGGGCCGGATACGCAGTATTTT | CASSVRLAGGPDTQYF
TRBJ1-2 | NA | TRBV12-3/TRBV12-4 | few | TGTGCCAGCAGTTTCTCCGCAGTCACTAACTATGGCTACACCTTC | CASSFSAVTNYGYTF
TRBJ2-1 | TRBD2 | TRBV9 | many | TGTGCCAGCAGCAGTACCAGCGGGGGGACCTACAATGAGCAGTTCTTC | CASSSTSGGTYNEQFF
TRBJ2-7 | TRBD1 | TRBV5-8 | NA | TGTGCCTTCTCCTCGAGGGGGCCCGCCTACGAGCAGTACTTC | CAFSSRGPAYEQYF
TRBJ1-5 | NA | TRBV28 | NA | TGTGCCAGCAACCGTGGGCTTAGCAATCAGCCCCAGCATTTT | CASNRGLSNQPQHF
TRBJ2-7 | TRBD1 | TRBV11-2 | few | TGTGCCAGCACCCCCGAGACAGGGATTTACGAGCAGTACTTC | CASTPETGIYEQYF
TRBJ2-7 | NA | TRBV7-9 | many | TGTGCCAGCAGCTCCATGGAGGGAATCTACGAGCAGTACTTC | CASSSMEGIYEQYF
TRBJ2-3 | NA | TRBV6-5 | few | TGTGCCAGCAGTTACAGTGGTAGCGGTTGGGCAGATACGCAGTATTTT | CASSYSGSGWADTQYF
TRBJ1-5 | NA | TRBV27 | NA | TGTGCCAGCAGTCCAGGCACAGGGTCATATAGCAATCACCCCCAGCATTTT | CASSPGTGSYSNHPQHF
TRBJ1-5 | NA | TRBV2 | many | TGTGCCAGCCTCCTGACGAACAATCAGCCCCAGCATTTT | CASLLTNNQPQHF
TRBJ2-1 | TRBD2 | TRBV4-2 | many | TGTGCCAGCAGCCAACTTAGCGGGGTGCTGGCGGTCGAGCAGTTCTTC | CASSQLSGVLAVEQFF
TRBJ1-2 | NA | TRBV7-2 | many | TGTGCCAGCAGCCCCGCCTTGGTTTACTATGGCTACACCTTC | CASSPALVYYGYTF
TRBJ1-4 | NA | TRBV28 | NA | TGTGCCAGCAGTCCGGGACAACCTAATGAAAAACTGTTTTTT | CASSPGQPNEKLFF
TRBJ2-1 | NA | TRBV4-2 | NA | TGTGCCAGCAGCCAAGTGGGACTTCTAGGGGGTGAGCAGTTCTTC | CASSQVGLLGGEQFF
TRBJ1-5 | NA | TRBV24-1 | many | TGTGCCACCAGTGCCCCGGGAAGCAATCAGCCCCAGCATTTT | CATSAPGSNQPQHF
TRBJ1-2 | NA | TRBV5-6 | NA | TGTGCCAGCAGCTTGGTTCAGGGTGGCTATGGCTACACCTTC | CASSLVQGGYGYTF
TRBJ2-7 | TRBD2 | TRBV7-9 | many | TGTGCCAGCAGCTCCACCGGGGGAGGGTACGAGCAGTACTTC | CASSSTGGGYEQYF
TRBJ2-3 | TRBD2 | TRBV7-2 | many | TGTGCCAGCAGCTCCCCACCCGGGAGGGCCGAAGATACGCAGTATTTT | CASSSPPGRAEDTQYF
TRBJ2-2 | NA | TRBV7-6 | NA | TGTGCCAGCAGCTTAGTCCCGAAGGACACCGGGGAGCTGTTTTTT | CASSLVPKDTGELFF
TRBJ1-1 | TRBD1 | TRBV6-5 | many | TGTGCCAGCAGTTACTCCCGACAGGGGGTCACTGAAGCTTTCTTT | CASSYSRQGVTEAFF
TRBJ2-1 | TRBD2 | TRBV14 | many | TGTGCCAGCAGCCAAGACGGGCTAGCGGGAGTCAACAATGAGCAGTTCTTC | CASSQDGLAGVNNEQFF
TRBJ2-7 | NA | TRBV9 | few | TGTGCCAGCAGCGTAGGAATCAGGACCGGGGACGAGCAGTACTTC | CASSVGIRTGDEQYF
TRBJ2-1 | TRBD2 | TRBV24-1 | many | TGTGCCACCAGTGAATACGGACTAGCGGGAGAAAAGTTCTTC | CATSEYGLAGEKFF
TRBJ2-7 | NA | TRBV29-1 | many | TGCAGCGTTGTCAATGGGGGCAGGGGCGAGCAGTACTTC | CSVVNGGRGEQYF
TRBJ2-5 | NA | TRBV18 | few | TGTGCCAGCTCACCCTCCGGGAAGACCCAGTACTTC | CASSPSGKTQYF
TRBJ2-7 | TRBD2 | TRBV15 | many | TGTGCCACCAGCAGAGTCCAAGCGGGAACCTACGAGCAGTACTTC | CATSRVQAGTYEQYF
TRBJ1-5 | TRBD1 | TRBV28 | few | TGTGCCAGCAGTACCCCGGGACAGCAGCCCCAGCATTTT | CASSTPGQQPQHF
TRBJ1-4 | NA | TRBV7-8 | many | TGTGCCAGCAGCACCAGTGAAGTTAATGAAAAACTGTTTTTT | CASSTSEVNEKLFF
TRBJ1-4 | NA | TRBV28 | few | TGTGCCAGCAGGCCGGGACCTGAAAAACTGTTTTTT | CASRPGPEKLFF
TRBJ2-7 | NA | TRBV12-3/TRBV12-4 | many | TGTGCCAGCAGTCCAGAGGGGTCCCAGGCTCGCGAGCAGTACTTC | CASSPEGSQAREQYF
TRBJ1-2 | NA | TRBV18 | few | TGTGCCAGCTCACCACCGGCGGACTATGGCTACACCTTC | CASSPPADYGYTF
TRBJ1-2 | TRBD1 | TRBV28 | NA | TGTGCCAGCAGTTTAGCCCGACAGGGGAACTATGGCTACACCTTC | CASSLARQGNYGYTF
TRBJ2-1 | NA | TRBV9 | many | TGTGCCAGCAGCGGCGAAAACGGGGGCAGCTCCTACAATGAGCAGTTCTTC | CASSGENGGSSYNEQFF
TRBJ2-2 | NA | TRBV7-8 | NA | TGTGCCAGCAGTCGGGATGCGGCGAACACCGGGGAGCTGTTTTTT | CASSRDAANTGELFF
TRBJ2-3 | TRBD2 | TRBV20-1 | few | TGCAGTGCTACTCTGGGCGGGAGTGTATCAGATACGCAGTATTTT | CSATLGGSVSDTQYF
TRBJ2-2 | NA | TRBV11-1 | few | TGTGCCAGCAGCCAATCACAGAACACCGGGGAGCTGTTTTTT | CASSQSQNTGELFF
TRBJ2-7 | NA | TRBV7-8 | many | TGTGCCAGCAGCCTGGGACACCTGGGGGCCAGCTCCTACGAGCAGTACTTC | CASSLGHLGASSYEQYF
TRBJ1-2 | NA | TRBV10-3 | few | TGTGCCATCACCCCGGGACCCGAGCGGTATGGCTACACCTTC | CAITPGPERYGYTF
TRBJ1-6 | TRBD1 | TRBV28 | many | TGTGCCAGCAGTACAGGGGGCTATTCACCCCTCCACTTT | CASSTGGYSPLHF
TRBJ2-1 | TRBD2 | TRBV5-1 | many | TGCGCCAGCAGCTTGTCGGGAGGGCACACTGAGCAGTTCTTC | CASSLSGGHTEQFF
TRBJ2-7 | TRBD2 | TRBV20-1 | many | TGCAGTGCTGGGGGACTAGCGATAATTGGGGAGCAGTACTTC | CSAGGLAIIGEQYF
TRBJ2-7 | TRBD1 | TRBV11-2 | NA | TGTGCCAGCAGCAAGGACAGGGAAAGCTACGAGCAGTACTTC | CASSKDRESYEQYF
TRBJ2-7 | NA | TRBV19 | many | TGTGCCAGTAGGGGTCCTCGCGAGCAGTACTTC | CASRGPREQYF
TRBJ2-5 | NA | TRBV20-1 | many | TGCAGTGCCCCCGGGACACGAAAAAAGGGCGAGACCCAGTACTTC | CSAPGTRKKGETQYF
TRBJ2-7 | TRBD2 | TRBV4-3 | many | TGCGCCAGCAGCCCGCAACTAGCGGGAGTTTACGAGCAGTACTTC | CASSPQLAGVYEQYF
TRBJ2-3 | NA | TRBV11-3 | NA | TGTGCCAGCAGCCCCGGACGGGCGGGCAGGGATACAGATACGCAGTATTTT | CASSPGRAGRDTDTQYF
TRBJ2-1 | NA | TRBV20-1 | few | TGCAGTGCTAGAGTCCCTCAAAACAATGAGCAGTTCTTC | CSARVPQNNEQFF
TRBJ1-2 | NA | TRBV10-3 | many | TGTGCCATCAGTTTTGAGAGCAACTACACCTTC | CAISFESNYTF
TRBJ2-1 | NA | TRBV6-4 | many | TGTGCCAGCAAACCCGGTCGAGGGAATGATGAGCAGTTCTTC | CASKPGRGNDEQFF